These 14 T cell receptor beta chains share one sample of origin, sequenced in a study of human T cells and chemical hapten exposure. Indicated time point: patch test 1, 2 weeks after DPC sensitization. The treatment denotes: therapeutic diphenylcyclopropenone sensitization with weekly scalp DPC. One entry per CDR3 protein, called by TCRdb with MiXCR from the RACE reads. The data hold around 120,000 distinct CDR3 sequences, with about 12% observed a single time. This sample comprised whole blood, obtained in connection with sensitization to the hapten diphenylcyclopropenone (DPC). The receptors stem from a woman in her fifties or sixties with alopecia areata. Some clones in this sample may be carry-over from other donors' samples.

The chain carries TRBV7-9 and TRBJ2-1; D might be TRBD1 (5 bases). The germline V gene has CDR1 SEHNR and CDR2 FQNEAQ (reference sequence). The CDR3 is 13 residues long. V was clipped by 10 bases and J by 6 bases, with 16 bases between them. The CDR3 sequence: CATLPDTRNEQFF. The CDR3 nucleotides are TGTGCCACCCTACCGGACACCCGCAATGAGCAGTTCTTC.

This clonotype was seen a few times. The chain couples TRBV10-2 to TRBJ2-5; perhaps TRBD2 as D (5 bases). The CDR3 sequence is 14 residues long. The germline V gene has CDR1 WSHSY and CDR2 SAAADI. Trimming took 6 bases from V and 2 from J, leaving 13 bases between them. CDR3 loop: CASRSGSLQETQYF. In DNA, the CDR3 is TGCGCCAGCAGAAGTGGGAGCCTACAAGAGACCCAGTACTTC.

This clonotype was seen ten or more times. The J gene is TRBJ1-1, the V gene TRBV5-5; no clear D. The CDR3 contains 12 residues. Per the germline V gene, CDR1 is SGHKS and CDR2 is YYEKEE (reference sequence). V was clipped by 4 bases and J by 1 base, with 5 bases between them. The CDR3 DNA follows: TGTGCCAGCAGCGCCAGGAACACTGAAGCTTTCTTT. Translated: CASSARNTEAFF.

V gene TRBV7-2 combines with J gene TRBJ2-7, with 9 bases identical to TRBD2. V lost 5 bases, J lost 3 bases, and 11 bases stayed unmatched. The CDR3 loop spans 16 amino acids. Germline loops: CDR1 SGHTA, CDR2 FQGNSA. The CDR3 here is CASSVNSGTSIYEQYF. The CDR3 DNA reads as TGTGCCAGCAGCGTTAACTCCGGGACTAGCATCTACGAGCAGTACTTC.

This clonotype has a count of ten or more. This CDR3 is CASRTGGATNEKLFF. Written as DNA, the CDR3 is TGTGCCAGCAGAACAGGAGGCGCAACTAATGAAAAACTGTTTTTT. The chain couples TRBV25-1 to TRBJ1-4; TRBD1 might be the D (5 bases). Trimming left V 6 bases short and J 0 bases short, with 11 bases between. The germline gives CDR1 MGHDK, CDR2 SYGVNS. CDR3 length: 15 amino acids. The entire variable domain, with the rest obtained from reference TRBV25-1 and TRBJ1-4, is as follows: EADIYQTPRYLVIGTGKKITLECSQTMGHDKMYWYQQDPGMELHLIHYSYGVNSTEKGDLSSESTVSRIRTEHFPLTLESARPSHTSQYLCASRTGGATNEKLFFGSGTQLSVL.

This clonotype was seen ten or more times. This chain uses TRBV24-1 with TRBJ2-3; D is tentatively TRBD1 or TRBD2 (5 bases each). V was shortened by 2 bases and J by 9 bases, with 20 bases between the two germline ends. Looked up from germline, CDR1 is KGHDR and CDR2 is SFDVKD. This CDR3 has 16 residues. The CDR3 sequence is CATSDYATGQGATQYF. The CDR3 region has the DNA TGTGCCACCAGTGATTACGCCACTGGGCAGGGAGCGACGCAGTATTTT.

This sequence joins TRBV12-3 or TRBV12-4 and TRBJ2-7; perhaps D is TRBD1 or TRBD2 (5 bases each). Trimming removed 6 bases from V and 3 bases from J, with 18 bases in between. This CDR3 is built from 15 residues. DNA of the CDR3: TGTGCCAGCAGCCAACGGGACGGCGCGAACTACGAGCAGTACTTC. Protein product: CASSQRDGANYEQYF.

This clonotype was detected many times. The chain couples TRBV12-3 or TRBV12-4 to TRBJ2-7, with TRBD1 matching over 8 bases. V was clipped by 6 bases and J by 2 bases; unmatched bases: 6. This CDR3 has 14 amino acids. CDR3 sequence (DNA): TGTGCCAGCAGGTCGACAGGGGATACCTACGAGCAGTACTTC. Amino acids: CASRSTGDTYEQYF.

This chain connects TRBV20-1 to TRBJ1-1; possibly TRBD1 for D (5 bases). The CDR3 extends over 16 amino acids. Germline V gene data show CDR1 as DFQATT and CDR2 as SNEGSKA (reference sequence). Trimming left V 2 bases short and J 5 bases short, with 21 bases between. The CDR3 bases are TGCAGTGCTAGAAGTCCGGGCGGGGGGTCCCGAACTGAAGCTTTCTTT. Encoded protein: CSARSPGGGSRTEAFF.

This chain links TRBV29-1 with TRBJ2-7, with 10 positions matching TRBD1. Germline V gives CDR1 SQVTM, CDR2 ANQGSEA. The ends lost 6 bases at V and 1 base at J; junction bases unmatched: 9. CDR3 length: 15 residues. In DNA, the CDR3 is TGCAGCGTCCTCTTGGGGACAGGGGTTTCCTACGAGCAGTACTTC. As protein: CSVLLGTGVSYEQYF.

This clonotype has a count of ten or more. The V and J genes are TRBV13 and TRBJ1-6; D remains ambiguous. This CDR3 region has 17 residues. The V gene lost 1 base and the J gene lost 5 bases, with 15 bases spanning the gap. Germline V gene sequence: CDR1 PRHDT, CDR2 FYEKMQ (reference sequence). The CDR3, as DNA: TGTGCCAGCAGCTTAGCGGTCGGCGGGCGGAATAATTCACCCCTCCACTTT. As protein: CASSLAVGGRNNSPLHF.

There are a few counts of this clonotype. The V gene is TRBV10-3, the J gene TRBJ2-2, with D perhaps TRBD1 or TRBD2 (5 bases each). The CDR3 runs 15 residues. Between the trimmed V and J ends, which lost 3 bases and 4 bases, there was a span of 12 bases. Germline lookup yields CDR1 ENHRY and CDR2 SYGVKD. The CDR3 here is CAISDEGKVTGELFF. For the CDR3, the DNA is TGTGCCATCAGTGACGAGGGGAAGGTCACCGGGGAGCTGTTTTTT.

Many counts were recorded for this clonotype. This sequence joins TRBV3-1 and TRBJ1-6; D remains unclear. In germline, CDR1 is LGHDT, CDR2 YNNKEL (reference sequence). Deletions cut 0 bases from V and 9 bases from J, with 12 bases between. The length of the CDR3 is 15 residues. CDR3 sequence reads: CASSQDLRPISPLHF. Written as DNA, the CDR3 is TGTGCCAGCAGCCAAGATCTTAGGCCGATTTCACCCCTCCACTTT.

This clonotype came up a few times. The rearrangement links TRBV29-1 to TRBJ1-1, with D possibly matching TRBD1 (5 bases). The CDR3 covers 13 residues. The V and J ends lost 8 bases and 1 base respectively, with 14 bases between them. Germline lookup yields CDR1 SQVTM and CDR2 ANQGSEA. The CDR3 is CSTRETANTEAFF. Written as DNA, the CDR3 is TGCAGCACCAGAGAGACAGCGAACACTGAAGCTTTCTTT.